This T cell receptor (beta chain) was documented in a study of post-analysis software for immune sequencing data. Study in general: Relapsing-remitting, secondary progressive and progressive-relapsing multiple sclerosis were all included among the disease courses.

The V and J ends lost 0 bases and 4 bases respectively, with 16 bases between them. CDR3 length: 16 amino acids. From germline, CDR1 is SGHRS and CDR2 YFSETQ. Unique molecular identifiers had been added to the TCR beta cDNA libraries. One entry per CDR3 protein results from TCRdb running MiXCR on the PCR reads. Of hundreds of thousands of distinct CDR3 sequences in the sample, 25% to 30% were seen once. With respect to this clonotype: Its specificity is not known.

Study-wide findings and caveats: Patients carried a handful of TRBV segments more frequently than controls did, and TRBV5-6, TRBV5-1 and TRBV20-1 were among them. Compared with controls, patients showed significantly lower normalized Chao1 diversity.

This TCR derives from a girl between 5 and 17 years old with multiple sclerosis. The V and J genes are TRBV5-1 and TRBJ1-1; weak D call: TRBD1 (6 bases). The sample taken for sequencing was blood. Written as DNA, the CDR3 is TGCGCCAGCAGCTTGGCAGGGCAGGGGCGAGGCACTGAAGCTTTCTTT. Translating gives CASSLAGQGRGTEAFF.